The clone carrying this T cell receptor (beta chain) has at least ten counts. Its target is not known. The cohort's ophthalmopathy patients, a group with duration under 3 months, had a Clinical Activity Score of at least 3 and a NOSPECS grade of at least 4. The PBMCs were taken from 10 ml of fresh peripheral blood. This specimen belongs to a study of T cells in Graves' hyperthyroidism and ophthalmopathy. Study conclusions and caveats: Ophthalmopathy was model-predicted a median around seven months pre-onset. Blood also showed most of the thyroid clonotypes that were expanded above 0.001.

Researchers amplified the TCR beta CDR3 regions from RNA transcripts. Primed by the HTBI set, a first-round RT-PCR was run on the TCR CDR3. One entry per CDR3 protein results from TCRdb running MiXCR on the multiplex PCR reads. The sample yields roughly 640,000 distinct CDR3 sequences, roughly a sixth seen once. The germline CDR1 and CDR2 sequences are MNHNS and SASEGT. Trimming at V came to 3 bases and at J to 1 base, leaving 2 bases not matched to a gene. This CDR3 contains 15 residues. The chain uses TRBV6-1 and TRBJ2-2, with TRBD1 matching 7 bases. This TCR came from a woman between 40 and 50 years old with Graves' ophthalmopathy. Sequencing input: blood. The CDR3 sequence: CASSDTGENTGELFF. The DNA of the CDR3 is TGTGCCAGCAGTGACACAGGGGAGAACACCGGGGAGCTGTTTTTT.